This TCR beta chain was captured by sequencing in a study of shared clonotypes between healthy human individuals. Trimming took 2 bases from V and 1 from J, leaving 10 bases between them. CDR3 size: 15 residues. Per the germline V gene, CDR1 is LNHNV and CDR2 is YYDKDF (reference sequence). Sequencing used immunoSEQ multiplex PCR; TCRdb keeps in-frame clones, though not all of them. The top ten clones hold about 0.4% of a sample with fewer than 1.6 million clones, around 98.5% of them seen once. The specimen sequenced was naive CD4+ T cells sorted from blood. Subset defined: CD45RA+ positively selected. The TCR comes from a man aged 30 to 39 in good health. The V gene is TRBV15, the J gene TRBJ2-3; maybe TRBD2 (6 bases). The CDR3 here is CATSRLATGTDTQYF. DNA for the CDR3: TGTGCCACCAGCAGACTAGCGACAGGCACAGATACGCAGTATTTT.